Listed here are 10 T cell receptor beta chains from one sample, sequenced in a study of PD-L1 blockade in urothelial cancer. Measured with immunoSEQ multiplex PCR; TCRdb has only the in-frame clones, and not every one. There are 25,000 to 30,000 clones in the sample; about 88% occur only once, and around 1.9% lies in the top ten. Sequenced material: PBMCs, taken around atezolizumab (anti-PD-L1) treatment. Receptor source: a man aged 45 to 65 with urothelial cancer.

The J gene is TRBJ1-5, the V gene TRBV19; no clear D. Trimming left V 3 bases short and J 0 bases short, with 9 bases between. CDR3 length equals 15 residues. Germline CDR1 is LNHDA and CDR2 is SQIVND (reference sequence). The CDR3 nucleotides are TGTGCCAGTAGTATTGAGGTTTATAGCAATCAGCCCCAGCATTTT. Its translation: CASSIEVYSNQPQHF.

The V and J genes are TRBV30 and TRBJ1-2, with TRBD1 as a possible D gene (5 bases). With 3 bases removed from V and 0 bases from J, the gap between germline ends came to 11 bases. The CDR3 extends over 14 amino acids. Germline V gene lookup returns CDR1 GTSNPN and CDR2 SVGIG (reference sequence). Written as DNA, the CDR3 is TGTGCCTGGAGGAAGGGGCAGGCTAACTATGGCTACACCTTC. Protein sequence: CAWRKGQANYGYTF.

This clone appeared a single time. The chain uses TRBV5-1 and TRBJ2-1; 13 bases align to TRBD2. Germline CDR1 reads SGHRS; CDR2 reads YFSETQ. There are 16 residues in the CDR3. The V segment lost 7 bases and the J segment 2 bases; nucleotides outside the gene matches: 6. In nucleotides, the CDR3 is TGCGCCAGCGGTTCCGGGACTAGCGGGGCCTACAATGAGCAGTTCTTC. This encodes CASGSGTSGAYNEQFF.

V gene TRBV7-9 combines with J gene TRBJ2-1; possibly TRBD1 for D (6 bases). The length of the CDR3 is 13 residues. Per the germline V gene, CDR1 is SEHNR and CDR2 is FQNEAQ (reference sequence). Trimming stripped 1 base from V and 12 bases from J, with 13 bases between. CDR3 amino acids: CASSLVSGGGQFF. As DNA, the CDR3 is TGTGCCAGCAGCTTAGTTAGTGGGGGCGGGCAGTTCTTC.

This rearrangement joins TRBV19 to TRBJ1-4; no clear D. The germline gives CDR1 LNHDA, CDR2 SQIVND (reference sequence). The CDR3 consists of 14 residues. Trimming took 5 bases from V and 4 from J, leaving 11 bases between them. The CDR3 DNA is TGTGCCAGTAGTTTACAGAGCTTTAATGAAAAACTGTTTTTT. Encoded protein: CASSLQSFNEKLFF.

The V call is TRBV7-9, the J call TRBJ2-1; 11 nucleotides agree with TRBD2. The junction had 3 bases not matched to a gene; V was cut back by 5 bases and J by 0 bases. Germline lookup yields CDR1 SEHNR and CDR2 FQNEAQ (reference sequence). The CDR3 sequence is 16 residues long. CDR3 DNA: TGTGCCAGCAGCCCGGGACTAGCGGACTCCTACAATGAGCAGTTCTTC. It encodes CASSPGLADSYNEQFF.

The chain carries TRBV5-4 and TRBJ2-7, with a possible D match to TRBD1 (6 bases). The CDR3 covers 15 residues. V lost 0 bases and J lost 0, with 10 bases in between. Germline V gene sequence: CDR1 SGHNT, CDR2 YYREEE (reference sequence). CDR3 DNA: TGTGCCAGCAGCTTGGTAGGGGGAGCCTCCTACGAGCAGTACTTC. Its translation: CASSLVGGASYEQYF.

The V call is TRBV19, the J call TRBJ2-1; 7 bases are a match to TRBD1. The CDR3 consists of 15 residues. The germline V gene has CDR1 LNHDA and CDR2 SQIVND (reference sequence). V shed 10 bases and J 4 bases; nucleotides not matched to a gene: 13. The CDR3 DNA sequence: TGTGCCACGCAAGTACAGGGGCACCGTTACAATGAGCAGTTCTTC. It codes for CATQVQGHRYNEQFF.

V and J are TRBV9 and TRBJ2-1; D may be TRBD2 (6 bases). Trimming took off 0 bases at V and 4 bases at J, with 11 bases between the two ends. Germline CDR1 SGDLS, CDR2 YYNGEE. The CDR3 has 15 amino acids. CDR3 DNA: TGTGCCAGCAGCGTAGCGGGGGAGACGTACAATGAGCAGTTCTTC. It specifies CASSVAGETYNEQFF.

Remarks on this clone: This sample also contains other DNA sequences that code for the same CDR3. Here the CDR3 reads CASSDSAGGPDTQYF. The CDR3 coding sequence is TGTGCCAGCAGTGACTCAGCGGGGGGCCCAGATACGCAGTATTTT. The chain is built from TRBV6-4 and TRBJ2-3, with 9 bases that match TRBD2. Trimming removed 0 bases from V and 4 bases from J; junction bases left unmatched: 2. Germline CDR1 and CDR2: MRHNA and SNTAGT. This CDR3 is 15 amino acids long.